A selection of T cell receptor beta chains follows, all from one sample in a study of blood T cells in healthy people across ages. TCRdb independently ran MiXCR on the 5' RACE reads; one entry per CDR3 protein. This table has about 800,000 distinct CDR3 sequences, roughly 50% appearing once. The source material was blood. The receptors here all came from a man aged 30 to 45 in good health. The CDR3 runs from the conserved cysteine through the conserved F or W. The order of the fields is J gene, D gene, clone size, V gene, CDR3 DNA, CDR3 protein. D genes are given only for firm matches. Rows may omit the clone size; those that give it use once, few, many or a size class.

>TRBJ2-3|TRBD1|-|TRBV20-1
TGCAGTGCTAGAGGGACAGGGTACACAGATACGCAGTATTTT
CSARGTGYTDTQYF
>TRBJ2-1|-|-|TRBV25-1
TGTGCCAGCAGTGAGCGGAGGGGTGAGCAGTTCTTC
CASSERRGEQFF
>TRBJ2-7|-|few|TRBV21-1
TGTGCCAGCAGCAAAGCGGAGGGGGGACGACCGGAAGAGCAGTACTTC
CASSKAEGGRPEEQYF
>TRBJ1-2|-|-|TRBV6-1
TGTGCCAGCGGGGGGCTCTATGGCTACACCTTC
CASGGLYGYTF
>TRBJ2-1|TRBD2|-|TRBV7-2
TGTGCCAGCAGCTTAGCGAAGGGGCTAGCGGGAGTCCAGTTCTTC
CASSLAKGLAGVQFF
>TRBJ1-5|-|-|TRBV20-1
TGCAGTGCCAGTAGGGATCAGCCCCAGCATTTT
CSASRDQPQHF
>TRBJ2-1|TRBD2|few|TRBV28
TGTGCCAGCAGTTTGTTCGTCCTAGCGGGGTTGAATGAGCAGTTCTTC
CASSLFVLAGLNEQFF
>TRBJ2-1|TRBD2|once|TRBV9
TGTGCCAGCAGCGTATTCCGGGGACTAGCGGGGTACAATGAGCAGTTCTTC
CASSVFRGLAGYNEQFF
>TRBJ2-1|-|-|TRBV15
TGTGCCACCAGCATGAGGGAATACAATGAGCAGTTCTTC
CATSMREYNEQFF
>TRBJ1-2|-|-|TRBV10-3
TGTGCCATCAACCCGGGACCGACAAACTATGGCTACACCTTC
CAINPGPTNYGYTF
>TRBJ2-7|-|-|TRBV3-1
TGTGCCAGCAGCCAAGCGGGAATAAACTACGAGCAGTACTTC
CASSQAGINYEQYF
>TRBJ1-5|-|few|TRBV25-1
TGTGCCAGCAGTGAATCGGCAGGGGATCAGCCCCAGCATTTT
CASSESAGDQPQHF
>TRBJ2-1|TRBD2|-|TRBV12-3/TRBV12-4
TGTGCCAGCAGGCCCATAGCGGGAGGGCCGACCGATGAGCAGTTCTTC
CASRPIAGGPTDEQFF
>TRBJ2-5|TRBD1|-|TRBV7-2
TGTGCCAGCACCCCGGGACAGTTCTATGAGCAGTACTTC
CASTPGQFYEQYF
>TRBJ2-7|-|few|TRBV10-3
TGTGCCACCGTAGGGGTCTCCTACGAGCAGTACTTC
CATVGVSYEQYF
>TRBJ2-5|-|-|TRBV11-2
TGTGCCAGCAGCTTAGATCGGGTGGGCGTGGGGGAGACCCAGTACTTC
CASSLDRVGVGETQYF
>TRBJ1-1|-|-|TRBV30
TGTGTCGGGAGTGGTAGGGACACTGAAGCTTTCTTT
CVGSGRDTEAFF
>TRBJ2-1|-|-|TRBV6-5
TGTGCCAGCAGTGAAGGGGCGAATGAGCAGTTCTTC
CASSEGANEQFF
>TRBJ2-1|-|-|TRBV9
TGTGCCAGCAGCGTGGAGAGCAGGGGAGGGGTAGATGAGCAGTTCTTC
CASSVESRGGVDEQFF
>TRBJ2-5|-|-|TRBV7-6
TGTGCCAGCAGCTTAGGGGTCGGGGGAGATGAGCAGTACTTC
CASSLGVGGDEQYF
>TRBJ2-1|-|-|TRBV11-2
TGTGCCAGCAGCATAGACACCGGCTCCTACAATGAGCAGTTCTTC
CASSIDTGSYNEQFF
>TRBJ2-3|-|few|TRBV29-1
TGCAGCGTTCCTCTTTCTAGCACAGATACGCAGTATTTT
CSVPLSSTDTQYF
>TRBJ2-7|-|-|TRBV21-1
TGTGCCAGCAGCAAGAGGACTAGCGGGAGTTACGAGCAGTACTTC
CASSKRTSGSYEQYF
>TRBJ1-2|-|few|TRBV7-9
TGTGCCAGCAGCTTTAACAGGGCCTATGGCTACACCTTC
CASSFNRAYGYTF
>TRBJ2-7|TRBD2|-|TRBV7-9
TGTGCCAGCAGCTTAATTGCGGGAGGGACCTACGAGCAGTACTTC
CASSLIAGGTYEQYF
>TRBJ2-1|-|-|TRBV29-1
TGCAGCGTTGCCAAGCCGGGACTCCATGCTGCTGAGCAGTTCTTC
CSVAKPGLHAAEQFF
>TRBJ2-4|TRBD2|-|TRBV28
TGTGCCAGCAGTTCTAGCGGGACCCCCGGTCCTAACATTCAGTACTTC
CASSSSGTPGPNIQYF
>TRBJ1-2|-|-|TRBV2
TGTGCCAGCAGTGGGGGGACCATTTCCCCCTATGGCTACACCTTC
CASSGGTISPYGYTF
>TRBJ2-5|-|-|TRBV30
TGTGCCTGGACGGGCCCGCGCCAAGAGACCCAGTACTTC
CAWTGPRQETQYF
>TRBJ1-2|-|-|TRBV7-2
TGTGCCAGCAGCTTACAGGAGGGTTTCTATGGCTACACCTTC
CASSLQEGFYGYTF
>TRBJ1-2|-|many|TRBV7-9
TGTGCCAGCAGCACCCCCGGGAACCACTATGGCTACACCTTC
CASSTPGNHYGYTF
>TRBJ2-1|-|-|TRBV29-1
TGCGGCGTTGTCCAACCCAGGAGGGGCAATGAGCAGTTCTTC
CGVVQPRRGNEQFF
>TRBJ2-1|-|few|TRBV4-3
TGCGCCAGCAGCCAAGATCTCCGACTAGTTTTCGGCAATGAGCAGTTCTTC
CASSQDLRLVFGNEQFF
>TRBJ2-3|TRBD2|few|TRBV29-1
TGCAGCGTTGATAGGAGCGGGGGGGCACCAGATACGCAGTATTTT
CSVDRSGGAPDTQYF
>TRBJ1-2|-|few|TRBV5-1
TGCGCCAGCAGCTTGGAGACTAACTATGGCTACACCTTC
CASSLETNYGYTF
>TRBJ1-5|-|-|TRBV19
TGTGCCAGTACCAGGGACGCGGGCAATCAGCCCCAGCATTTT
CASTRDAGNQPQHF
>TRBJ2-7|-|-|TRBV20-1
TGCAGTGCTGGAAGAAGCTCCTACGAGCAGTACTTC
CSAGRSSYEQYF
>TRBJ2-1|-|-|TRBV29-1
TGCAGCGTTGATTTAGCGAGCCCCTACAATGAGCAGTTCTTC
CSVDLASPYNEQFF
>TRBJ2-5|-|few|TRBV5-1
TGCGCCAGCAGCTTCCGGGGCCGGTTGGAGACCCAGTACTTC
CASSFRGRLETQYF
>TRBJ2-5|-|-|TRBV20-1
TGCAGTGCTAGAGATGTGCTAGCGTGGGAGACCCAGTACTTC
CSARDVLAWETQYF
>TRBJ2-1|TRBD2|-|TRBV10-3
TGTGCCATCAGTTTACTAGCGGGAGTACCGTTCTTC
CAISLLAGVPFF
>TRBJ2-3|TRBD2|few|TRBV15
TGTGCCACCAGCAGATCTAGCGGGGGGGCTAAAAATACGCAGTATTTT
CATSRSSGGAKNTQYF
>TRBJ1-1|-|-|TRBV29-1
TGCAGCGTTCTACAGGGCATGAACACTGAAGCTTTCTTT
CSVLQGMNTEAFF
>TRBJ2-5|-|-|TRBV20-1
TGCAGTGCTAGTTCGGACCAAGAGACCCAGTACTTC
CSASSDQETQYF
>TRBJ2-7|TRBD2|-|TRBV20-1
TGCAGTGCCCCAGGCCCGGGGGGAATCCACGAGCAGTACTTC
CSAPGPGGIHEQYF
>TRBJ1-2|-|few|TRBV9
TGTGCCAGCCAGGGGAGTTTCTATGGCTACACCTTC
CASQGSFYGYTF
>TRBJ1-6|-|-|TRBV29-1
TGCAGCGTTGTAGTGGCAGAGGGATCCCCCCTCCACTTT
CSVVVAEGSPLHF
>TRBJ2-1|-|-|TRBV7-2
TGTGCCAGCAGCCGCCGGACGGGGAGAGGTCTTGAGCAGTTCTTC
CASSRRTGRGLEQFF
>TRBJ2-4|TRBD2|few|TRBV7-8
TGTGCCAGCAGCCCCGCCCGACTAGCGGGAGTGTCAGCCAAAAACATTCAGTACTTC
CASSPARLAGVSAKNIQYF
>TRBJ2-7|-|many|TRBV3-1
TGTGCCAGCAGTCAGGGGCCCTACGAGCAGTACTTC
CASSQGPYEQYF
>TRBJ2-7|-|-|TRBV7-2
TGTGCCAGCAGCTCGGTCGGTCCCCCCTACGAGCAGTACTTC
CASSSVGPPYEQYF
>TRBJ2-1|TRBD2|-|TRBV4-2
TGTGCCAGCAGCCAAACGCCTAGCGGGTACAATGAGCAGTTCTTC
CASSQTPSGYNEQFF
>TRBJ2-3|-|-|TRBV20-1
TGCAGTGGGTCTAGGGGGGAGGGCACAGATACGCAGTATTTT
CSGSRGEGTDTQYF
>TRBJ2-7|TRBD1|-|TRBV2
TGTGCCAGCACCACGACAGGGGGAAACTACGAGCAGTACTTC
CASTTTGGNYEQYF
>TRBJ1-2|-|-|TRBV6-5
TGTGCCAGCACCGTGACGGGGGGCCGATCGGATGGCTACACCTTC
CASTVTGGRSDGYTF